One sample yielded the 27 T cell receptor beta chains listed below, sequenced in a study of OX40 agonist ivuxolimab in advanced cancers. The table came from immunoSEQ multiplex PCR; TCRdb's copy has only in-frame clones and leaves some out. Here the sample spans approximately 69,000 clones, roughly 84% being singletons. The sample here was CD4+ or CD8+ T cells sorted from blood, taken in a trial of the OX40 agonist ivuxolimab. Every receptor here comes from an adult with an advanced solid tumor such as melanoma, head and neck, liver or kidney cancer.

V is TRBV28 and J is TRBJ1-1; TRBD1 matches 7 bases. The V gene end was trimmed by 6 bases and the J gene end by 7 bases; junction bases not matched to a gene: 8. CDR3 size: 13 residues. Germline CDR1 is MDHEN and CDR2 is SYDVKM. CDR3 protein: CASSYGTDNEAFF. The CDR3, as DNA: TGTGCCAGCAGCTATGGGACAGACAATGAAGCTTTCTTT.

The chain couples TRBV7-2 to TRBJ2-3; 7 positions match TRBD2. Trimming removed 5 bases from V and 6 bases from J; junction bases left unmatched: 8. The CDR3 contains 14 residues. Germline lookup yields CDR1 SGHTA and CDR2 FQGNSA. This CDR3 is CASSQMGGEDTQYF. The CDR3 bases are TGTGCCAGCAGCCAAATGGGGGGGGAGGATACGCAGTATTTT.

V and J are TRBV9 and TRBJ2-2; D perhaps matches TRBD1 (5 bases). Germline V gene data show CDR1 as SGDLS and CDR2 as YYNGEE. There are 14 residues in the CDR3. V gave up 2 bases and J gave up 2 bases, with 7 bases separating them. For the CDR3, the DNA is TGTGCCAGCAGCGTGGGGCCCAACACCGGGGAGCTGTTTTTT. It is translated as CASSVGPNTGELFF. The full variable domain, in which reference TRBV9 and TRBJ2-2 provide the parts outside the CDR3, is DSGVTQTPKHLITATGQRVTLRCSPRSGDLSVYWYQQSLDQGLQFLIQYYNGEERAKGNILERFSAQQFPDLHSELNLSSLELGDSALYFCASSVGPNTGELFFGEGSRLTVL.

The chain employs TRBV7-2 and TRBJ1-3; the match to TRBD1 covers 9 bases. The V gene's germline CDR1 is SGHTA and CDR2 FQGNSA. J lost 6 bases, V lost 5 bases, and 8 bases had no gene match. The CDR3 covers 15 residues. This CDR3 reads CASSQGQGQLNTIYF. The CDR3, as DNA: TGTGCCAGCAGCCAGGGACAGGGCCAACTAAACACCATATATTTT.

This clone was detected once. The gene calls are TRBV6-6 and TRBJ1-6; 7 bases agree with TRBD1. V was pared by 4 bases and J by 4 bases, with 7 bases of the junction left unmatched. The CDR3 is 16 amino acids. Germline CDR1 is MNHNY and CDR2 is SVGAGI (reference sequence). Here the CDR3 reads CASSLLGGGYNSPLHF. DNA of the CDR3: TGTGCCAGCAGTTTATTAGGGGGCGGGTATAATTCACCCCTCCACTTT.

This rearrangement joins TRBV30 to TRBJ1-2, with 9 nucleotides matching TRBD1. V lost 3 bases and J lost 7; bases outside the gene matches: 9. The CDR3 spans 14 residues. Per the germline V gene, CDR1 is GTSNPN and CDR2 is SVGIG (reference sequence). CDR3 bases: TGTGCCTGGAGGGAAACCGGGACAGGGTTTGGCTACACCTTC. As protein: CAWRETGTGFGYTF.

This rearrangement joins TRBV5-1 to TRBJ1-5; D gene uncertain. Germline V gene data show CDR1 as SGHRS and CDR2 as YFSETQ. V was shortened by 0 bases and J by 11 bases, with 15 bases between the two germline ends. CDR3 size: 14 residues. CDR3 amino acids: CASSLEGSEKSQHF. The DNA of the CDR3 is TGCGCCAGCAGCTTGGAAGGCTCAGAAAAGTCCCAGCATTTT.

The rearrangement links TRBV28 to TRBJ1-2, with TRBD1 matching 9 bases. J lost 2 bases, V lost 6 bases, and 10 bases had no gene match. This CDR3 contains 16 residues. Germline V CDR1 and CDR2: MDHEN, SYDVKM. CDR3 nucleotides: TGTGCCAGCAGGAATATTGTCGACAGGGGGAACTATGGCTACACCTTC. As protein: CASRNIVDRGNYGYTF.

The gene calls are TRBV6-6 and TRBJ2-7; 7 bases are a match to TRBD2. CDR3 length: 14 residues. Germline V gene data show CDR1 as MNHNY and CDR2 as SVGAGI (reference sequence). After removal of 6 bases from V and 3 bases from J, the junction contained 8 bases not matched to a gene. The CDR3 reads CASRDHRDYYEQYF. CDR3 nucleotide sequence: TGTGCCAGCAGAGACCACCGGGACTACTACGAGCAGTACTTC.

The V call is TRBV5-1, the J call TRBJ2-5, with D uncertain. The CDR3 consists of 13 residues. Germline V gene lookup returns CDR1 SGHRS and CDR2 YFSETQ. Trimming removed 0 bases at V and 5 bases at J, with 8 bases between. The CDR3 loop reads CASSLDTGETQYF. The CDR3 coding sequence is TGCGCCAGCAGCTTGGACACGGGTGAGACCCAGTACTTC.

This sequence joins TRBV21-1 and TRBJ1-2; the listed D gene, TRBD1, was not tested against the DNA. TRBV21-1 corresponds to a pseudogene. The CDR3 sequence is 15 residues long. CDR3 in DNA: TGTGCCAGCAGCGGGGACAGGGGGCGAGAGGATGGCTACACCTTC. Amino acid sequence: CASSGDRGREDGYTF.

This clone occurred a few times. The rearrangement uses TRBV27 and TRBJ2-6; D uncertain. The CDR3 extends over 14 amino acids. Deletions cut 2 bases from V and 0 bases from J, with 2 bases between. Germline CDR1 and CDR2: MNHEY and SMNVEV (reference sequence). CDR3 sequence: CASSLTSGANVLTF. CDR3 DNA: TGTGCCAGCAGTTTAACCTCTGGGGCCAACGTCCTGACTTTC.

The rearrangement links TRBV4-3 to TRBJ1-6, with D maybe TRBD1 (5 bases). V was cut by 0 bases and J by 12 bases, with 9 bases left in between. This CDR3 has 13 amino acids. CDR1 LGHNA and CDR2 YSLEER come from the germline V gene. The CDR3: CASSQEIGQPLHF. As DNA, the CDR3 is TGCGCCAGCAGCCAAGAAATAGGACAACCCCTCCACTTT.

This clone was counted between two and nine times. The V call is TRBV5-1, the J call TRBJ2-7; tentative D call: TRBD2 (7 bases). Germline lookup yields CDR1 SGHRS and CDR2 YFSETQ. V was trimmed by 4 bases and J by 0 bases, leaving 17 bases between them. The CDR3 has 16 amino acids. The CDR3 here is CASSPGGLADSYEQYF. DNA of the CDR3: TGCGCCAGCAGCCCTGGGGGGCTAGCGGACTCCTACGAGCAGTACTTC.

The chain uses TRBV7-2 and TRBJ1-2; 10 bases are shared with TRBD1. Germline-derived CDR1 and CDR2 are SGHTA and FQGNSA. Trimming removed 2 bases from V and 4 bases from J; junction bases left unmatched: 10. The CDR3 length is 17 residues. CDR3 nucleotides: TGTGCCAGCAGCTTACGGGCGACCGGGACAGGGGCCTATGGCTACACCTTC. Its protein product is CASSLRATGTGAYGYTF.

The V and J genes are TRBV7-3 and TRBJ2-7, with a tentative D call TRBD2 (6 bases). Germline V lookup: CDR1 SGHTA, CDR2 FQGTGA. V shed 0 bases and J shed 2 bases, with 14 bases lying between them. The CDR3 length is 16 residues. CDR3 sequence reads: CASSLTPTSITYEQYF. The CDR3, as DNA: TGTGCCAGCAGCTTAACCCCGACTAGTATTACCTACGAGCAGTACTTC. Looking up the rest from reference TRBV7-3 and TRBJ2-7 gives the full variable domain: GAGVSQTPSNKVTEKGKYVELRCDPISGHTALYWYRQSLGQGPEFLIYFQGTGAADDSGLPNDRFFAVRPEGSVSTLKIQRTERGDSAVYLCASSLTPTSITYEQYFGPGTRLTVT.

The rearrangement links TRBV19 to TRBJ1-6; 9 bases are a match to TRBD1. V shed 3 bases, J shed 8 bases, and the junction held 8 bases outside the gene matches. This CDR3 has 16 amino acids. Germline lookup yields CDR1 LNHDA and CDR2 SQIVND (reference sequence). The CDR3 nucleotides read TGTGCCAGTAGTATCGGGACAGGGATTACGGATTCACCCCTCCACTTT. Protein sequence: CASSIGTGITDSPLHF.

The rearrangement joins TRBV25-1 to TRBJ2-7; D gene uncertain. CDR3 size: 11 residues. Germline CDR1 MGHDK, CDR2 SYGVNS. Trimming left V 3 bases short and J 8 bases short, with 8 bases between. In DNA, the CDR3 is TGTGCCAGCAGTGATCCCCCGCAGCAGTACTTC. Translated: CASSDPPQQYF.

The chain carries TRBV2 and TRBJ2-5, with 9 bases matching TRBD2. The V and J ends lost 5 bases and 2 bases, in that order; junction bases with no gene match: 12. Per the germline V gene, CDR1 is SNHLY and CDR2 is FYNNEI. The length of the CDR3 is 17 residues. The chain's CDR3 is CASSLAGGLKGQETQYF. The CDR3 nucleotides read TGTGCCAGCAGTCTTGCGGGGGGGCTAAAGGGACAAGAGACCCAGTACTTC. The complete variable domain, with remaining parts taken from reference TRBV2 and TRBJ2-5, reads EPEVTQTPSHQVTQMGQEVILRCVPISNHLYFYWYRQILGQKVEFLVSFYNNEISEKSEIFDDQFSVERPDGSNFTLKIRSTKLEDSAMYFCASSLAGGLKGQETQYFGPGTRLLVL.

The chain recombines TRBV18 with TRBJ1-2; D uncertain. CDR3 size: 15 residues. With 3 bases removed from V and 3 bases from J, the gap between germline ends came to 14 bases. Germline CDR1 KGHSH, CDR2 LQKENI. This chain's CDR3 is CASSPSQVEYYGYTF. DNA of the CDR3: TGTGCCAGCTCACCGTCCCAGGTGGAATACTATGGCTACACCTTC.

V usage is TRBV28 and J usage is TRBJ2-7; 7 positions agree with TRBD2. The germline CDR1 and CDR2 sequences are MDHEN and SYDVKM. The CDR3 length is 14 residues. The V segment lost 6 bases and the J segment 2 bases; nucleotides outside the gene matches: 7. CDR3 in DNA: TGTGCCAGCAGGGGGGAGGGCCGAACCTACGAGCAGTACTTC. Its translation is CASRGEGRTYEQYF.

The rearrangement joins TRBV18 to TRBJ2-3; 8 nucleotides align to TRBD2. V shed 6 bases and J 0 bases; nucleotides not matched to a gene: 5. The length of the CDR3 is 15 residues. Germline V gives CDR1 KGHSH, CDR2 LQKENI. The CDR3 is CASSIAGPSTDTQYF. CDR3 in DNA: TGTGCCAGCTCTATAGCGGGGCCTAGCACAGATACGCAGTATTTT.

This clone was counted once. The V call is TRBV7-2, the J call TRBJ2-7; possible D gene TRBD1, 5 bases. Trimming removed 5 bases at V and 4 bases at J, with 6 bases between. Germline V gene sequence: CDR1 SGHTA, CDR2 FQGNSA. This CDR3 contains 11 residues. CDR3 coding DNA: TGTGCCAGCAGCCCAGGGTACGAGCAGTACTTC. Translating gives CASSPGYEQYF.

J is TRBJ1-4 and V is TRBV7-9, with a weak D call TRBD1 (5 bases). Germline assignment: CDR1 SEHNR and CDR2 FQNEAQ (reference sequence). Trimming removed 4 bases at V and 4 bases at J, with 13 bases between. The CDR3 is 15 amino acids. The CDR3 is CASSSRDRDNEKLFF. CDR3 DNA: TGTGCCAGCAGCTCCCGGGACCGAGATAATGAAAAACTGTTTTTT.

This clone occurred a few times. CDR3 amino acids: CSVEDREGEEQYF. The CDR3 nucleotides are TGCAGCGTTGAAGATCGGGAGGGTGAGGAGCAGTACTTC. The chain couples TRBV29-1 to TRBJ2-7; 8 bases fit TRBD2. The V gene's germline CDR1 is SQVTM and CDR2 ANQGSEA. Trimming took 0 bases from V and 7 from J; bases not matched to a gene: 5. The CDR3 spans 13 residues.

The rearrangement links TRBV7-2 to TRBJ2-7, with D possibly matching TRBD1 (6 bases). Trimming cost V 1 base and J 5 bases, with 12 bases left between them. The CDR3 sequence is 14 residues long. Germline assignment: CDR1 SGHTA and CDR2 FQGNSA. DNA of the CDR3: TGTGCCAGCAGCTTAGAGGACAGAGCTCACGAGCAGTACTTC. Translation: CASSLEDRAHEQYF.

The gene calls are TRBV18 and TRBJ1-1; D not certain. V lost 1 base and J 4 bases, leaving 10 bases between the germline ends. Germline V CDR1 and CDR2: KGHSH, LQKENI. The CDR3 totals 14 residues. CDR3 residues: CASSPREGSTEAFF. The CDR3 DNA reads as TGTGCCAGCTCACCACGTGAAGGAAGCACTGAAGCTTTCTTT.